What follows are 22 T cell receptor beta chains derived from one specimen sequenced in a study of technical replicates of blood from a few donors (TCRdb year 2017). The protocol used for the library was the immunoSEQ multiplex PCR assay. As stored in TCRdb, this immuneACCESS dataset retains in-frame rearrangements with V and J assigned. A fraction of the clones does not appear; measured against another copy, unresolved V genes explain less than half of the discrepancy, and the remainder lacks a known reason. This sample lists 95,000 to 100,000 clones; about 94% were detected once. The top ten clonotypes cover around 0.24% of the sample. Material: T cells isolated from PBMCs. All receptors come from a human donor in good health.

This chain joins TRBV9 and TRBJ1-2, with D perhaps matching TRBD1 (5 bases). This CDR3 comprises 16 residues. Between the trimmed V and J ends, which lost 2 bases and 4 bases, there was a span of 18 bases. Germline V lookup: CDR1 SGDLS, CDR2 YYNGEE. In DNA form, the CDR3 reads TGTGCCAGCAGCGTCACGCCTGTGACAGCCATCTATGGCTACACCTTC. This codes for CASSVTPVTAIYGYTF.

The chain recombines TRBV10-2 with TRBJ1-5, with D possibly TRBD1 on 5 matching bases. From germline, CDR1 is WSHSY and CDR2 SAAADI. V lost 6 bases and J lost 2, with 11 bases in between. The CDR3 loop spans 14 amino acids. CDR3 DNA sequence: TGCGCCAGCAGGCTTGGGGCGGGCAATCAGCCCCAGCATTTT. Protein product: CASRLGAGNQPQHF.

V usage is TRBV14 and J usage is TRBJ1-5; no clear D gene. Germline V gene data show CDR1 as SGHDN and CDR2 as FVKESK. The CDR3 spans 12 residues. V was cut by 4 bases and J by 4 bases, with 5 bases left in between. DNA of the CDR3: TGTGCCAGCAGCCTCATGAATCAGCCCCAGCATTTT. Its translation: CASSLMNQPQHF. Variable domain in full (rest from reference TRBV14 and TRBJ1-5): EAGVTQFPSHSVIEKGQTVTLRCDPISGHDNLYWYRRVMGKEIKFLLHFVKESKQDESGMPNNRFLAERTGGTYSTLKVQPAELEDSGVYFCASSLMNQPQHFGDGTRLSIL.

The chain links TRBV25-1 to TRBJ2-2; D not certain. Trimming stripped 4 bases from V and 2 bases from J, with 5 bases between. The CDR3 is made up of 13 amino acids. Germline assignment: CDR1 MGHDK and CDR2 SYGVNS. The CDR3 protein is CASSGYNTGELFF. The CDR3 coding sequence is TGTGCCAGCAGTGGCTACAACACCGGGGAGCTGTTTTTT.

The chain is built from TRBV21-1 and TRBJ2-2; the table assigns TRBD2, which was not confirmed against the DNA. TRBV21-1 is a known pseudogene. CDR3 length: 23 amino acids. This CDR3 is CASRSLGTGNYLGTSLRVGELFF. The CDR3, as DNA: TGTGCCAGCAGATCCCTGGGGACAGGGAACTATCTAGGGACTAGCTTGAGGGTAGGGGAGCTGTTTTTT.

The rearrangement uses TRBV5-1 and TRBJ2-3, with TRBD2 matching over 13 bases. This CDR3 region has 16 residues. V was pared by 2 bases and J by 6 bases, with 6 bases of the junction left unmatched. CDR1 and CDR2 from the germline V gene are SGHRS and YFSETQ. CDR3 in amino acids: CASSFGLAGVMDTQYF. The DNA for the CDR3 is TGCGCCAGCAGCTTCGGACTAGCGGGAGTTATGGATACGCAGTATTTT.

The rearrangement links TRBV5-1 to TRBJ2-7, with TRBD1 as a possible D gene (6 bases). CDR1 is SGHRS, CDR2 YFSETQ, per germline. The CDR3 length is 13 residues. V was pared by 2 bases and J by 1 base, with 7 bases between. This chain's CDR3 is CASSFDRSYEQYF. The CDR3 DNA sequence: TGCGCCAGCAGCTTTGACAGGTCCTACGAGCAGTACTTC.

Only one count was recorded for this clone. This chain connects TRBV2 to TRBJ2-3; 12 bases map to TRBD2. In germline, CDR1 is SNHLY, CDR2 FYNNEI. After removal of 6 bases from V and 6 bases from J, the junction contained 4 bases not matched to a gene. The CDR3 contains 14 residues. The CDR3 bases are TGTGCCAGCAGCGGACTAGCGGGAAGGGATACGCAGTATTTT. This gives the protein CASSGLAGRDTQYF.

This rearrangement joins TRBV4-2 to TRBJ2-2; 7 bases match TRBD1. V trimming: 4 bases; J trimming: 3 bases; junction bases outside the gene matches: 8. This CDR3 comprises 16 residues. Germline lookup yields CDR1 LGHNA and CDR2 YNFKEQ. This CDR3 reads CASSREPQGHTGELFF. DNA of the CDR3: TGTGCCAGCAGCCGAGAACCACAGGGGCACACCGGGGAGCTGTTTTTT.

The chain carries TRBV11-1 and TRBJ2-1; 9 bases are a match to TRBD1. The CDR3 is made up of 15 amino acids. Trimming removed 6 bases from V and 6 bases from J; junction bases left unmatched: 9. CDR1 is SGHAT and CDR2 is FQDESV in the germline V gene (reference sequence). CDR3 amino acids: CASSRDRVRSNEQFF. Written as DNA, the CDR3 is TGTGCCAGCAGTCGGGACAGGGTGAGGTCCAATGAGCAGTTCTTC.

The chain carries TRBV6-5 and TRBJ2-1; D not certain. The CDR3 sequence is 14 residues long. The V end was cut by 2 bases, the J end by 0 bases, with 5 bases between. Germline V lookup: CDR1 MNHEY, CDR2 SVGAGI. The CDR3 nucleotides read TGTGCCAGCAGTTACACTTACTCCTACAATGAGCAGTTCTTC. It translates to CASSYTYSYNEQFF.

V usage is TRBV2 and J usage is TRBJ2-5; possible D gene TRBD1, 6 bases. The CDR3 spans 15 residues. Germline V lookup: CDR1 SNHLY, CDR2 FYNNEI. V lost 7 bases and J lost 2, with 17 bases in between. The CDR3 is CASKLLGTLQETQYF. The CDR3 nucleotides read TGTGCCAGCAAACTGCTCGGGACACTTCAAGAGACCCAGTACTTC.

The chain uses TRBV7-9 and TRBJ2-1; unclear D gene. Trimming removed 5 bases from V and 7 bases from J, with 18 bases in between. The CDR3 covers 15 residues. The germline V gene has CDR1 SEHNR and CDR2 FQNEAQ (reference sequence). The DNA of the CDR3 is TGTGCCAGCAGCCTCCTTTCCCCCCTCGAGAATGAGCAGTTCTTC. It yields the protein CASSLLSPLENEQFF.

Here the CDR3 DNA reads TGCGCCAGCAGCCTAGGACTAGCGGGATCAACCATCTCCTACAATGAGCAGTTCTTC. This gives the protein CASSLGLAGSTISYNEQFF. The V and J genes are TRBV5-1 and TRBJ2-1; 12 bases match TRBD2. Per the germline V gene, CDR1 is SGHRS and CDR2 is YFSETQ. The CDR3 runs 19 residues. V lost 4 bases to trimming and J lost 0 bases; unmatched junction nucleotides: 11.

The chain links TRBV6-5 to TRBJ1-5; D not resolved. Germline CDR1 and CDR2: MNHEY and SVGAGI. There are 14 residues in the CDR3. V was trimmed by 0 bases and J by 4 bases, leaving 7 bases between them. The DNA for the CDR3 is TGTGCCAGCAGTTACTCTGCAGGTAATCAGCCCCAGCATTTT. Translation gives CASSYSAGNQPQHF.

This clone was picked up one time. The rearrangement uses TRBV7-9 and TRBJ1-2, with a weak D call TRBD1 (5 bases). The CDR3 spans 11 residues. Germline CDR1 reads SEHNR; CDR2 reads FQNEAQ (reference sequence). Trimming stripped 5 bases from V and 14 bases from J, with 15 bases between. Written as DNA, the CDR3 is TGTGCCAGCAGCCCAGGCGGGGGTTTTACCTTC. It specifies CASSPGGGFTF. Variable domain in full (rest from reference TRBV7-9 and TRBJ1-2): DTGVSQNPRHKITKRGQNVTFRCDPISEHNRLYWYRQTLGQGPEFLTYFQNEAQLEKSRLLSDRFSAERPKGSFSTLEIQRTEQGDSAMYLCASSPGGGFTFGSGTRLTVV.

The rearrangement joins TRBV2 to TRBJ2-5; 9 nucleotides agree with TRBD2. There are 15 residues in the CDR3. CDR1 and CDR2 from the germline V gene are SNHLY and FYNNEI. J lost 5 bases, V lost 6 bases, and 10 bases had no gene match. In DNA, the CDR3 is TGTGCCAGCAGGGAAATAGCGGGAGCAGTGGAGACCCAGTACTTC. Its protein is CASREIAGAVETQYF. The full variable domain, with the rest looked up from reference TRBV2 and TRBJ2-5, is EPEVTQTPSHQVTQMGQEVILRCVPISNHLYFYWYRQILGQKVEFLVSFYNNEISEKSEIFDDQFSVERPDGSNFTLKIRSTKLEDSAMYFCASREIAGAVETQYFGPGTRLLVL.

The chain recombines TRBV25-1 with TRBJ1-4; D ambiguous. The V end was cut by 6 bases, the J end by 7 bases, with 18 bases between. Germline-derived CDR1 and CDR2 are MGHDK and SYGVNS. The CDR3 length is 15 residues. In nucleotides, the CDR3 is TGTGCCAGCAGCAAGCCCGAGGCACTCCCTGAAAAACTGTTTTTT. It codes for CASSKPEALPEKLFF.

The CDR3 sequence is CASSEEGGSSYNEQFF. Here the CDR3 DNA reads TGTGCCAGCAGTGAGGAGGGGGGGAGCTCCTACAATGAGCAGTTCTTC. The chain carries TRBV2 and TRBJ2-1; tentatively, D is TRBD2 (7 bases). Germline CDR1 reads SNHLY; CDR2 reads FYNNEI. This CDR3 has 16 amino acids. The V gene lost 3 bases and the J gene lost 0 bases, with 12 bases spanning the gap. Full variable domain (outside the CDR3, taken from reference TRBV2 and TRBJ2-1): EPEVTQTPSHQVTQMGQEVILRCVPISNHLYFYWYRQILGQKVEFLVSFYNNEISEKSEIFDDQFSVERPDGSNFTLKIRSTKLEDSAMYFCASSEEGGSSYNEQFFGPGTRLTVL.

This chain links TRBV6-4 with TRBJ1-5, with TRBD1 matching over 8 bases. CDR1 and CDR2 (germline): MRHNA, SNTAGT. V trimming: 7 bases; J trimming: 0 bases; junction bases outside the gene matches: 14. The CDR3 totals 18 residues. This chain's CDR3 is CASTGTGDIKISNQPQHF. CDR3 nucleotides: TGTGCCAGCACGGGGACAGGCGATATTAAGATTAGCAATCAGCCCCAGCATTTT.

This clone was seen only once. The rearrangement uses TRBV2 and TRBJ2-7; 7 bases match TRBD2. The ends lost 3 bases at V and 0 bases at J; junction bases unmatched: 11. Germline lookup yields CDR1 SNHLY and CDR2 FYNNEI. The CDR3 length is 17 residues. CDR3 region: CASSDVPGLESSYEQYF. In DNA form, the CDR3 reads TGTGCCAGCAGTGATGTTCCCGGACTAGAAAGCTCCTACGAGCAGTACTTC.

This chain joins TRBV5-1 and TRBJ2-1, with a weak D call TRBD2 (7 bases). The germline V and J ends were trimmed by 4 bases and 9 bases, with 17 bases remaining between them. The length of the CDR3 is 14 residues. The germline V gene has CDR1 SGHRS and CDR2 YFSETQ. In DNA, the CDR3 is TGCGCCAGCAGCACGGGGGGCGGGGTGAGTGAGCAGTTCTTC. The encoded protein is CASSTGGGVSEQFF.